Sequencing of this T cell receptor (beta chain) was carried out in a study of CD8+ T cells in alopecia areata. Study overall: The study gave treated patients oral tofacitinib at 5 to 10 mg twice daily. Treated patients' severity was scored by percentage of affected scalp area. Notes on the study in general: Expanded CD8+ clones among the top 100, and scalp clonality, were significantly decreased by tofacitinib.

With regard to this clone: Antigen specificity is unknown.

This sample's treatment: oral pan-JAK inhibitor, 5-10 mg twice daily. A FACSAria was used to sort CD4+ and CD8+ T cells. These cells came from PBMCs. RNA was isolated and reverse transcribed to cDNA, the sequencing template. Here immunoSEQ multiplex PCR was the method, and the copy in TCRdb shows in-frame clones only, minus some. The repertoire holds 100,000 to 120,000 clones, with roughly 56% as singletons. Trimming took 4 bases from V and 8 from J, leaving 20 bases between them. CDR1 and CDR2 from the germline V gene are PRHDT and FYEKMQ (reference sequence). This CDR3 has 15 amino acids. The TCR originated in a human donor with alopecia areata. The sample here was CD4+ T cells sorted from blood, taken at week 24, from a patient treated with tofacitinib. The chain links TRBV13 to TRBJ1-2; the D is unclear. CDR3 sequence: CASSSLARTLYGYTF. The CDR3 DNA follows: TGTGCCAGCAGCTCCCTAGCCAGGACCCTTTACGGCTACACCTTC.